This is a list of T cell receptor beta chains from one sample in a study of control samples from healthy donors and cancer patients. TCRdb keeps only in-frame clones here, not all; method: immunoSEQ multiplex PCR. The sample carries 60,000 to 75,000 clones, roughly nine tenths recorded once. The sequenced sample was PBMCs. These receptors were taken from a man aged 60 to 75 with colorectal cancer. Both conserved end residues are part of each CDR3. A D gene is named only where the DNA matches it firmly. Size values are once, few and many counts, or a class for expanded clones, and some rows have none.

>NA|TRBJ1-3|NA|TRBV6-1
CASSEGAQTGNTIYF
TGTGCCAGCAGTGAAGGGGCTCAGACAGGAAACACCATATATTTT
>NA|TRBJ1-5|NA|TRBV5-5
CASSSYFSPVTPSSQHF
TGTGCCAGCAGCTCTTATTTCAGCCCGGTTACACCTTCGTCCCAGCATTTT
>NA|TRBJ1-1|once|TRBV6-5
CASSYSRGAGTEAFF
TGTGCCAGCAGTTACTCCCGGGGTGCGGGCACTGAAGCTTTCTTT
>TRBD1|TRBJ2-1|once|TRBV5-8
CASSKRQGSGYNEQFF
TGTGCCAGCAGCAAAAGACAGGGCTCTGGCTACAATGAGCAGTTCTTC
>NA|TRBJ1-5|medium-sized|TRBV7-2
CASSPRQDQPQHF
TGTGCCAGCAGCCCTCGACAGGATCAGCCCCAGCATTTT
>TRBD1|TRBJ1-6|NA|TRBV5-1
CASSNRDRGPSPLHF
TGCGCCAGCAGCAACCGGGACAGGGGGCCTTCACCCCTCCACTTT
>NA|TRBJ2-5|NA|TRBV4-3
CASSQDLAPAETQYF
TGCGCCAGCAGCCAAGATCTCGCCCCTGCGGAGACCCAGTACTTC
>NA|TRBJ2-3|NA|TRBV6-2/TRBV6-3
CASSYVGISTDTQYF
TGTGCCAGCAGTTACGTAGGGATTAGCACAGATACGCAGTATTTT
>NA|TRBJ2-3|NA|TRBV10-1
CASSERHGDTQYF
TGCGCCAGCAGTGAGAGGCACGGGGATACGCAGTATTTT
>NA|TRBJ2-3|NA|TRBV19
CASSPQGTDTQYF
TGTGCCAGTAGTCCACAGGGCACAGATACGCAGTATTTT
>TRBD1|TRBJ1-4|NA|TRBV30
CAWRDRGSGEKLFF
TGTGCCTGGAGAGACAGGGGGTCTGGAGAAAAACTGTTTTTT
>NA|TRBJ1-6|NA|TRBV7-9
CASSLEGSPLHF
TGTGCCAGCAGCTTAGAAGGTTCACCCCTCCACTTT
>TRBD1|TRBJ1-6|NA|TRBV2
CASSQFAGTGNNSPLHF
TGTGCCAGCAGTCAATTCGCGGGGACAGGAAATAATTCACCCCTCCACTTT
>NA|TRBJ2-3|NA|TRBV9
CASSVVLVDTQYF
TGTGCCAGCAGCGTAGTTCTAGTAGATACGCAGTATTTT
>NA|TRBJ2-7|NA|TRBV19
CASSPGGGSYEQYF
TGTGCCAGTAGCCCCGGGGGTGGATCCTACGAGCAGTACTTC
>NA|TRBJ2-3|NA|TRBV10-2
CASSDRTISDTQYF
TGCGCCAGCAGCGACCGGACTATTTCCGATACGCAGTATTTT
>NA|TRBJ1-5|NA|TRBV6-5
CASSTLASQPQHF
TGTGCCAGCAGCACGCTAGCCAGTCAGCCCCAGCATTTT
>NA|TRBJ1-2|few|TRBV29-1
CSVGGEVSNYGYTF
TGCAGCGTTGGGGGGGAGGTTTCTAACTATGGCTACACCTTC
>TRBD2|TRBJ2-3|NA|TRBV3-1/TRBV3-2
CASSQLAGGPTDTQYF
TGTGCCAGCAGCCAATTAGCGGGGGGGCCGACAGATACGCAGTATTTT
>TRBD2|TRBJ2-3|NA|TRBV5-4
CASKGRGTDTQYF
TGTGCCAGCAAGGGGAGGGGCACAGATACGCAGTATTTT
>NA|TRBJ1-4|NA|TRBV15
CATSRDWPAATNEKLFF
TGTGCCACCAGCAGAGATTGGCCGGCTGCAACTAATGAAAAACTGTTTTTT
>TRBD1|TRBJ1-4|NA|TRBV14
CASSLYTGEAGFF
TGTGCCAGCAGCCTCTACACAGGGGAGGCGGGTTTTTTT
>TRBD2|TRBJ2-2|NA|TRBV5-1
CASSLAGTSFGAGELFF
TGCGCCAGCAGTTTGGCCGGGACTAGCTTCGGGGCCGGGGAGCTGTTTTTT
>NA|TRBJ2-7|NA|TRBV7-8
CASSLLDSSYEQYF
TGTGCCAGCAGCTTACTTGATAGCTCCTACGAGCAGTACTTC
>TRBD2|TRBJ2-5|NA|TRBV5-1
CARSGGRGGRETQYF
TGCGCCCGCAGCGGCGGACGGGGGGGGCGGGAGACCCAGTACTTC
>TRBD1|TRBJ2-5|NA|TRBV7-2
CASSLGTGGRETQYF
TGTGCCAGCAGCTTAGGGACAGGGGGCAGAGAGACCCAGTACTTC
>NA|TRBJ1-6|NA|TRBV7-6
CASSLGQGLRSPLHF
TGTGCCAGCAGCTTAGGTCAGGGGTTGCGTTCACCCCTCCACTTT
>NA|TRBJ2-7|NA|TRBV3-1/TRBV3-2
CASRIGYEQYF
TGTGCCAGCAGGATAGGCTACGAGCAGTACTTC
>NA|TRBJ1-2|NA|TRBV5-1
CASRGVANYGYTF
TGCGCCAGCAGGGGGGTAGCTAACTATGGCTACACCTTC
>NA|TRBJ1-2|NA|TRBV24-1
CATSDPRGGYTF
TGTGCCACCAGTGATCCCAGGGGAGGCTACACCTTC
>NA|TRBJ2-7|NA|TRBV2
CASNPARLAGEQYF
TGTGCCAGCAACCCGGCCCGCCTCGCGGGCGAGCAGTACTTC
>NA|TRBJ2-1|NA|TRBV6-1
CASSELGQYNEQFF
TGTGCCAGCAGTGAATTGGGGCAATACAATGAGCAGTTCTTC
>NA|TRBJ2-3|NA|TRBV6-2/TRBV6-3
CASSYGFLGAQYF
TGTGCCAGCAGTTACGGGTTCCTAGGGGCGCAGTATTTT
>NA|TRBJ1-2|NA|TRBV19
CASSRVNYGYTF
TGTGCCAGTAGTCGGGTCAACTATGGCTACACCTTC
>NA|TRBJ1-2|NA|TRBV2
CASSPRVDSYGYTF
TGTGCCAGCAGCCCCAGGGTAGATAGCTATGGCTACACCTTC
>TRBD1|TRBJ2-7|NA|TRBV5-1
CASTSTGASLEQYF
TGCGCCAGCACCTCGACAGGGGCGTCCCTCGAGCAGTACTTC
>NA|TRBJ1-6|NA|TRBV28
CASSFPTSPLHF
TGTGCCAGCAGTTTCCCCACTTCACCCCTCCACTTT
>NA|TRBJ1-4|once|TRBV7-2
CASSLAGQTNEKLFF
TGTGCCAGCAGCTTAGCCGGACAGACTAATGAAAAACTGTTTTTT
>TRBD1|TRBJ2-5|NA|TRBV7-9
CASSPRQGETQYF
TGTGCCAGCAGCCCTCGACAGGGAGAGACCCAGTACTTC
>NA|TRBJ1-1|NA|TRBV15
CATSRKGTEAFF
TGTGCCACCAGTCGCAAGGGCACTGAAGCTTTCTTT
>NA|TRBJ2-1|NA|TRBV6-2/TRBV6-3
CASSYLGRDNEQFF
TGTGCCAGCAGTTACCTCGGACGGGACAATGAGCAGTTCTTC
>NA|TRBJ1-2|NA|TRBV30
CASKPGRVIYGYTF
TGTGCCTCAAAACCGGGACGCGTTATCTATGGCTACACCTTC
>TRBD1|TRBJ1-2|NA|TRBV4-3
CASSGTGGSTYGYTF
TGCGCCAGCAGCGGCACAGGGGGCTCTACCTATGGCTACACCTTC
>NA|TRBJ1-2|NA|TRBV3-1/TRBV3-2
CASSQVARNYGYTF
TGTGCCAGCAGCCAAGTGGCCAGGAACTATGGCTACACCTTC
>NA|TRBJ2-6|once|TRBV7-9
CASSFQSSGANVLTF
TGTGCCAGCAGCTTTCAGAGCTCTGGGGCCAACGTCCTGACTTTC
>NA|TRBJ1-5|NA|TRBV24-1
CATSSGGAWYQPQHF
TGTGCCACCAGTTCTGGGGGAGCCTGGTATCAGCCCCAGCATTTT
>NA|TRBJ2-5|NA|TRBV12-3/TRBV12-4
CASSFGSGRTQYF
TGTGCCAGCAGTTTCGGGTCGGGGAGGACCCAGTACTTC